Below, 26 T cell receptor beta chains from the same sample are listed, as sequenced in a study of blood T cells in healthy people across ages. It was with a sample-barcoded 5' primer and a J-beta primer mix that a second PCR of roughly 6 to 12 cycles was run. One entry per CDR3 protein results from TCRdb running MiXCR on the 5' RACE reads. The sample includes around 790,000 distinct CDR3 sequences, roughly 44% of them seen just once. The sequenced sample consisted of blood. All receptors come from a man aged 55 to 69 in good health.

The V call is TRBV12-3 or TRBV12-4, the J call TRBJ1-3; 7 nucleotides line up with TRBD1. This CDR3 has 13 amino acids. The ends lost 6 bases at V and 4 bases at J; junction bases unmatched: 3. CDR3 protein: CASRRGQGNTIYF. The CDR3 nucleotides read TGTGCCAGCAGAAGGGGACAGGGAAACACCATATATTTT.

This clonotype has a handful of counts. The rearrangement joins TRBV6-6 to TRBJ2-2, with 7 positions matching TRBD1. Germline CDR1 and CDR2: MNHNY and SVGAGI (reference sequence). With 6 bases clipped from V and 3 bases from J, the junction kept 7 bases outside the gene matches. The CDR3 covers 15 residues. CDR3 protein: CASSTRQGDTGELFF. In DNA form, the CDR3 reads TGTGCCAGCAGCACAAGACAGGGAGACACCGGGGAGCTGTTTTTT.

This chain links TRBV21-1 with TRBJ2-2. TRBV21-1 is a pseudogene. The CDR3 contains 14 residues. The CDR3 reads CASSKHTNTGELFF. CDR3 bases: TGTGCCAGCAGCAAACACACAAACACCGGGGAGCTGTTTTTT.

This clonotype was observed a few times. The chain couples TRBV11-3 to TRBJ1-5; no reliable D call. Per the germline V gene, CDR1 is SGHNT and CDR2 is YENEEA. Deletions cut 5 bases from V and 3 bases from J, with 5 bases between. The CDR3 loop spans 12 amino acids. The DNA of the CDR3 is TGTGCCAGCAGCCATACCAATCAGCCCCAGCATTTT. Its protein is CASSHTNQPQHF. Together with reference TRBV11-3 and TRBJ1-5, the CDR3 gives the full variable domain: EAGVVQSPRYKIIEKKQPVAFWCNPISGHNTLYWYLQNLGQGPELLIRYENEEAVDDSQLPKDRFSAERLKGVDSTLKIQPAELGDSAVYLCASSHTNQPQHFGDGTRLSIL.

The chain combines TRBV5-1 with TRBJ2-1, with 11 bases that match TRBD2. V gave up 4 bases and J gave up 8 bases; unmatched junction bases: 11. Germline V gene lookup returns CDR1 SGHRS and CDR2 YFSETQ. CDR3 size: 16 residues. CDR3 nucleotide sequence: TGCGCCAGCAGCCTTAGCGGGGGGGCCAATGTAGATGAGCAGTTCTTC. Protein: CASSLSGGANVDEQFF.

The chain links TRBV3-1 to TRBJ1-1, with 7 bases identical to TRBD1. The CDR3 length is 16 residues. Germline CDR1 reads LGHDT; CDR2 reads YNNKEL (reference sequence). V trimming: 6 bases; J trimming: 1 base; junction bases outside the gene matches: 11. Here the CDR3 reads CASRRTRGKRNTEAFF. Written as DNA, the CDR3 is TGTGCCAGCAGACGTACCAGGGGGAAGAGGAACACTGAAGCTTTCTTT.

About this clonotype: One junction end does not reproduce the germline sequence, and a read error may be involved. V usage is TRBV20-1 and J usage is TRBJ1-6; 9 bases match TRBD1. Germline CDR1 is DFQATT and CDR2 is SNEGSKA (reference sequence). The CDR3 consists of 13 residues. CDR3 in amino acids: CSANRGRDSPLHF. The CDR3 DNA reads as TGCAGTGCAAACAGGGGGCGGGATTCACCTCTCCACTTT.

The CDR3 DNA reads TGCGCCAGCAGGAGTGACATCCACAGGGGGGCTGGAGGGCAGTACTTC. This encodes CASRSDIHRGAGGQYF. V gene TRBV10-2 combines with J gene TRBJ2-7; the match to TRBD1 covers 8 bases. This CDR3 contains 16 residues. CDR1 is WSHSY, CDR2 SAAADI, per germline. J gave up 9 bases and V 6 bases, and 19 bases lay outside the gene matches.

The chain recombines TRBV28 with TRBJ2-1; TRBD1 might be the D (5 bases). The germline CDR1 and CDR2 sequences are MDHEN and SYDVKM. The CDR3 is 16 amino acids. The V gene lost 5 bases and the J gene lost 0 bases, with 14 bases spanning the gap. CDR3 DNA sequence: TGTGCCAGCAGTGCCCGATTTCAGGGCTCCTACAATGAGCAGTTCTTC. It codes for CASSARFQGSYNEQFF.

This clonotype was seen many times. This chain uses TRBV7-2 with TRBJ1-2; D gene unclear. V shed 5 bases and J shed 6 bases, with 10 bases lying between them. The CDR3 contains 12 residues. Germline V gene lookup returns CDR1 SGHTA and CDR2 FQGNSA. CDR3 nucleotide sequence: TGTGCCAGCAGCATCAGTGATGATGGCTACACCTTC. This codes for CASSISDDGYTF.

In its sample, this clonotype was seen a few times. The chain recombines TRBV6-2 or TRBV6-3 with TRBJ2-5; the D is unclear. V was shortened by 2 bases and J by 5 bases, with 3 bases between the two germline ends. Germline lookup yields CDR1 MNHEY and CDR2 SVGEGT. The CDR3 extends over 11 amino acids. Written as DNA, the CDR3 is TGTGCCAGCAGTTACATGGAGACCCAGTACTTC. Residues: CASSYMETQYF.

A single count supports this clonotype. The V gene is TRBV20-1, the J gene TRBJ1-2; D ambiguous. From germline, CDR1 is DFQATT and CDR2 SNEGSKA (reference sequence). The V end lost 0 bases, the J end lost 8 bases, and 13 bases lay between the germline ends. The CDR3 has 13 residues. CDR3: CSARDGGVSGYTF. CDR3 DNA: TGCAGTGCTAGAGATGGTGGGGTGAGCGGCTACACCTTC.

This chain uses TRBV18 with TRBJ2-1, with D perhaps TRBD1 (5 bases). Trimming cost V 7 bases and J 6 bases, with 22 bases left between them. This CDR3 has 16 amino acids. The germline V gene has CDR1 KGHSH and CDR2 LQKENI. The CDR3 sequence is CASFDSSLSYLNEQFF. The CDR3 nucleotides read TGTGCCAGCTTTGACAGCAGCCTCTCATACCTCAATGAGCAGTTCTTC.

V usage is TRBV7-2 and J usage is TRBJ2-4; D might be TRBD2 (5 bases). The V gene lost 5 bases and the J gene lost 6 bases, with 14 bases spanning the gap. Germline loops: CDR1 SGHTA, CDR2 FQGNSA. The CDR3 extends over 14 amino acids. CDR3 sequence: CASSADWARNIQYF. Written as DNA, the CDR3 is TGTGCCAGCAGCGCGGACTGGGCGAGAAACATTCAGTACTTC.

The chain combines TRBV5-6 with TRBJ2-3; TRBD2 matches at 7 bases. The CDR3 runs 15 residues. CDR1 and CDR2 (germline): SGHDT, YYEEEE. Unmatched junction bases numbered 7, after V lost 3 bases and J lost 3 bases. CDR3 nucleotides: TGTGCCAGCAGCTCCAGACTAGCCAGAACAGATACGCAGTATTTT. As protein: CASSSRLARTDTQYF.

The CDR3: CATSGLPAETQYF. CDR3 DNA: TGTGCCACCAGTGGACTACCGGCAGAGACCCAGTACTTC. The chain uses TRBV24-1 and TRBJ2-5, with D perhaps TRBD2 (5 bases). Germline CDR1 and CDR2: KGHDR and SFDVKD. The CDR3 has 13 amino acids. V lost 5 bases, J lost 4 bases, and 10 bases lay in between.

In the case of this clonotype: A much larger clone differs by one base, so this may be a read error. The chain joins TRBV5-5 to TRBJ2-2, with 8 bases matching TRBD2. The V segment lost 2 bases and the J segment 5 bases; nucleotides outside the gene matches: 5. The CDR3 sequence is 15 residues long. CDR1 SGHKS and CDR2 YYEKEE come from the germline V gene (reference sequence). CDR3 amino acids: CASSFGASGTGELFF. The CDR3 DNA follows: TGTGCCAGCAGCTTTGGGGCTAGCGGGACCGGGGAGCTGTTTTTT.

The chain has TRBV29-1 and TRBJ2-1, with D unclear. Germline V gene lookup returns CDR1 SQVTM and CDR2 ANQGSEA. This CDR3 contains 14 residues. V was shortened by 4 bases and J by 0 bases, with 10 bases between the two germline ends. CDR3 region: CSVVGQDSYNEQFF. The CDR3 coding sequence is TGCAGCGTTGTTGGTCAGGACTCCTACAATGAGCAGTTCTTC.

This clonotype has more than one count but fewer than ten. The rearrangement uses TRBV14 and TRBJ1-2; unclear D gene. CDR3 length: 13 residues. Germline CDR1 is SGHDN and CDR2 is FVKESK. V lost 0 bases, J lost 7 bases, and 9 bases lay in between. In nucleotides, the CDR3 is TGTGCCAGCAGCCAAGATGCGGGGTTTGGCTACACCTTC. It yields the protein CASSQDAGFGYTF. Full variable domain (remainder filled in from reference TRBV14 and TRBJ1-2): EAGVTQFPSHSVIEKGQTVTLRCDPISGHDNLYWYRRVMGKEIKFLLHFVKESKQDESGMPNNRFLAERTGGTYSTLKVQPAELEDSGVYFCASSQDAGFGYTFGSGTRLTVV.

The chain couples TRBV21-1 to TRBJ1-4; the table names TRBD1, a call not compared with the DNA. TRBV21-1 is a pseudogene. The CDR3 is made up of 16 amino acids. The CDR3 loop reads CASSNRQGATNEKLFF. CDR3 nucleotide sequence: TGTGCCAGCAGCAATAGACAGGGGGCAACTAATGAAAAACTGTTTTTT.

This clonotype appeared once. V usage is TRBV6-5 and J usage is TRBJ1-2; 8 bases match TRBD1. CDR3 length equals 14 residues. The germline V gene has CDR1 MNHEY and CDR2 SVGAGI. V shed 2 bases and J 3 bases; nucleotides not matched to a gene: 2. CDR3 sequence: CASSYLQGDYGYTF. In DNA form, the CDR3 reads TGTGCCAGCAGTTACCTACAGGGGGACTATGGCTACACCTTC.

A remark on this clonotype: At one of its ends the junction is not consistent with the germline gene, which may arise from a read error. The gene calls are TRBV27 and TRBJ2-5, with 14 bases identical to TRBD2. Per the germline V gene, CDR1 is MNHEY and CDR2 is SMNVEV (reference sequence). CDR3 length equals 16 residues. The CDR3 DNA sequence: TGTGTCAGCAGTTTGGGACTAGCGGGAGCCCAAGAGACCCAGTACTTC. It yields the protein CVSSLGLAGAQETQYF.

The rearrangement joins TRBV5-1 to TRBJ2-1; 7 bases are shared with TRBD2. The CDR3 has 16 amino acids. Germline CDR1 SGHRS, CDR2 YFSETQ. The J segment lost 4 bases and the V segment lost 2 bases, leaving 9 bases of the junction unmatched. The CDR3 loop is CASSFAGEPLYNEQFF. The CDR3 coding sequence is TGCGCCAGCAGCTTCGCGGGGGAACCGCTTTACAATGAGCAGTTCTTC.

This clonotype has just a few counts. The rearrangement links TRBV25-1 to TRBJ1-4, with D hard to call. This CDR3 has 12 residues. Trimming took 7 bases from V and 4 from J, leaving 7 bases between them. Germline V lookup: CDR1 MGHDK, CDR2 SYGVNS. The CDR3 coding sequence is TGTGCCAGCACCGAATTTAATGAAAAACTGTTTTTT. Protein product: CASTEFNEKLFF. The variable domain in full, with the rest retrieved from reference TRBV25-1 and TRBJ1-4, is EADIYQTPRYLVIGTGKKITLECSQTMGHDKMYWYQQDPGMELHLIHYSYGVNSTEKGDLSSESTVSRIRTEHFPLTLESARPSHTSQYLCASTEFNEKLFFGSGTQLSVL.

This clonotype turned up a few times. The V call is TRBV7-2, the J call TRBJ2-5; TRBD1 matches at 10 bases. Germline V gene lookup returns CDR1 SGHTA and CDR2 FQGNSA. The junction had 5 bases not matched to a gene; V was cut back by 5 bases and J by 5 bases. The CDR3 is 14 residues long. CDR3 sequence reads: CASSRDRGSETQYF. In DNA, the CDR3 is TGTGCCAGCAGCCGGGACAGGGGTAGTGAGACCCAGTACTTC. Looking up the rest from reference TRBV7-2 and TRBJ2-5 gives the full variable domain: GAGVSQSPSNKVTEKGKDVELRCDPISGHTALYWYRQSLGQGLEFLIYFQGNSAPDKSGLPSDRFSAERTGGSVSTLTIQRTQQEDSAVYLCASSRDRGSETQYFGPGTRLLVL.

In this sample, this clonotype turned up a few times. The V and J genes are TRBV7-2 and TRBJ2-6; unclear D gene. Germline lookup yields CDR1 SGHTA and CDR2 FQGNSA. The CDR3 runs 16 residues. Deletions cut 5 bases from V and 0 bases from J, with 11 bases between. The CDR3, as DNA: TGTGCCAGCAGCCCATATGGGCCCTCTGGGGCCAACGTCCTGACTTTC. As protein: CASSPYGPSGANVLTF.